This T cell receptor beta chain was obtained from a study of OX40 agonist ivuxolimab in advanced cancers. This table comes from immunoSEQ multiplex PCR, and its TCRdb copy is limited to in-frame clones, with some not included. This sample has around 62,000 clones, with 80% to 90% found just once. The source was CD4+ or CD8+ T cells sorted from blood, collected in a trial of the OX40 agonist ivuxolimab. The sequence was obtained from an adult with an advanced solid tumor such as melanoma, head and neck, liver or kidney cancer.

CDR3 region: CASSLGAGKETQYF. In nucleotides, the CDR3 is TGTGCCAGCAGTTTGGGAGCGGGAAAAGAGACCCAGTACTTC. The rearrangement links TRBV27 to TRBJ2-5; 7 nucleotides line up with TRBD2. After removal of 3 bases from V and 3 bases from J, the junction contained 4 bases not matched to a gene. The CDR3 has 14 amino acids. Germline CDR1 MNHEY, CDR2 SMNVEV (reference sequence).